This paragraph covers one TCR beta chain sequence. Germline-derived CDR1 and CDR2 are ENHRY and SYGVKD. The CDR3 has 16 amino acids. V lost 0 bases to trimming and J lost 2 bases, with 11 bases between them. Generated by immunoSEQ multiplex PCR, the TCRdb table keeps only in-frame clones and is missing some. The sample contains about 2.3 million clones, 92% of which appear only once. The data were obtained in a study of shared clonotypes between healthy human individuals. The genes are TRBV10-3 and TRBJ1-5; D uncertain. The specimen sequenced was naive CD4+ T cells from PBMCs. Regarding subset: CD45RA+ positively selected. The origin of this receptor is a man younger than 35 in good health. Some clones in this sample may be carry-over from other donors' samples. CDR3 nucleotides: TGTGCCATCAGTGAGTCGCGGGGTAAGGGCAATCAGCCCCAGCATTTT. Its translation: CAISESRGKGNQPQHF.